What follows are 19 T cell receptor beta chains derived from one specimen sequenced in a study of T cell changes during pregnancy in multiple sclerosis. Assay used: immunoSEQ multiplex PCR; TCRdb lists only in-frame clones, some missing. The sample records about 45,000 clones, 85% to 95% being singletons. The input for sequencing was CD4+ T cells from peripheral blood mononuclear cells, taken in the third trimester of pregnancy. The receptors here all came from a female donor with multiple sclerosis, enrolled in a pregnancy study.

V gene TRBV12-1 combines with J gene TRBJ2-1; the listed D gene, TRBD2, was not tested against the DNA. TRBV12-1 is termed a pseudogene. CDR3 length equals 13 residues. CDR3 sequence (DNA): TGTGCCAGCAGCTGGGCAGGACTAGATGAGCAGTTCTTC. It translates to CASSWAGLDEQFF.

The J gene is TRBJ1-1, the V gene TRBV5-1; TRBD1 aligns across 11 bases. The CDR3 runs 17 residues. Germline CDR1 SGHRS, CDR2 YFSETQ. Trimming removed 3 bases from V and 2 bases from J; junction bases left unmatched: 9. The CDR3 loop reads CASSYSPGQGGNTEAFF. CDR3 coding DNA: TGCGCCAGCAGCTACTCCCCGGGACAGGGGGGTAACACTGAAGCTTTCTTT.

V usage is TRBV29-1 and J usage is TRBJ2-1; D is perhaps TRBD2 (5 bases). The CDR3 spans 12 residues. Germline V gene lookup returns CDR1 SQVTM and CDR2 ANQGSEA. V was shortened by 7 bases and J by 9 bases, with 16 bases between the two germline ends. The DNA for the CDR3 is TGCAGCGCCAGCCTACTAGTAGGTGAGCAGTTCTTC. This codes for CSASLLVGEQFF.

The chain is built from TRBV5-1 and TRBJ1-2, with a tentative D call TRBD1 (5 bases). The CDR3 is 13 amino acids. Per the germline V gene, CDR1 is SGHRS and CDR2 is YFSETQ. V gave up 0 bases and J gave up 3 bases, with 6 bases separating them. In DNA form, the CDR3 reads TGCGCCAGCAGCTTGGTGACAGACTATGGCTACACCTTC. It is translated as CASSLVTDYGYTF.

This rearrangement joins TRBV6-1 to TRBJ1-2; D is ambiguous. Germline assignment: CDR1 MNHNS and CDR2 SASEGT. The CDR3 spans 12 residues. The V and J ends lost 6 bases and 8 bases respectively, with 13 bases between them. CDR3 residues: CASRESAGGYTF. The CDR3 DNA is TGTGCCAGCAGGGAGAGTGCGGGGGGCTACACCTTC.

The CDR3 DNA reads TGTGCCAGCAGCGCCGGAGGGGTGCAAGAGACCCAGTACTTC. This gives the protein CASSAGGVQETQYF. The rearrangement joins TRBV11-3 to TRBJ2-5, with D possibly being TRBD2 (6 bases). The CDR3 is 14 residues long. Trimming removed 5 bases at V and 2 bases at J, with 12 bases between. Germline CDR1 and CDR2: SGHNT and YENEEA.

This chain links TRBV7-2 with TRBJ2-5; 7 positions agree with TRBD1. The trim removed 5 bases at V and 7 bases at J, leaving 7 bases unmatched. The CDR3 is made up of 13 amino acids. Germline V gene data show CDR1 as SGHTA and CDR2 as FQGNSA. CDR3 residues: CASSRDSRGTQYF. CDR3 bases: TGTGCCAGCAGCCGGGACAGCCGAGGGACCCAGTACTTC. Using reference TRBV7-2 and TRBJ2-5 for the parts outside the CDR3, the full variable domain is GAGVSQSPSNKVTEKGKDVELRCDPISGHTALYWYRQSLGQGLEFLIYFQGNSAPDKSGLPSDRFSAERTGGSVSTLTIQRTQQEDSAVYLCASSRDSRGTQYFGPGTRLLVL.

The gene calls are TRBV18 and TRBJ1-1, with D possibly matching TRBD1 (5 bases). Germline V lookup: CDR1 KGHSH, CDR2 LQKENI. Trimming stripped 1 base from V and 0 bases from J, with 12 bases between. The CDR3 has 16 amino acids. This chain's CDR3 is CASSPQRGGVNTEAFF. The CDR3 DNA reads TGTGCCAGCTCACCACAACGGGGAGGGGTGAACACTGAAGCTTTCTTT.

The rearrangement links TRBV11-1 to TRBJ2-2; 8 bases are shared with TRBD2. In germline, CDR1 is SGHAT, CDR2 FQDESV (reference sequence). This CDR3 has 16 amino acids. J was trimmed by 3 bases and V by 5 bases; bases with no gene match: 8. The chain's CDR3 is CASSGVGREYTGELFF. Here the CDR3 DNA reads TGTGCCAGCAGCGGTGTCGGGAGGGAATACACCGGGGAGCTGTTTTTT.

The J gene is TRBJ2-3, the V gene TRBV7-3; a possible D gene is TRBD2 (6 bases). The germline gives CDR1 SGHTA, CDR2 FQGTGA. This CDR3 region has 14 residues. Trimming removed 5 bases at V and 8 bases at J, with 17 bases between. CDR3 sequence (DNA): TGTGCCAGCAGCCTCGGGGGAGATGGCGGTACGCAGTATTTT. Encoded protein: CASSLGGDGGTQYF.

This chain connects TRBV5-6 to TRBJ2-7; no reliable D call. The germline V gene encodes CDR1 SGHDT and CDR2 YYEEEE. CDR3 length: 13 residues. The V gene lost 0 bases and the J gene lost 2 bases, with 6 bases spanning the gap. The CDR3 nucleotides read TGTGCCAGCAGCTTGGCCAGGACCTACGAGCAGTACTTC. This encodes CASSLARTYEQYF.

This chain joins TRBV28 and TRBJ2-1; TRBD1 aligns across 9 bases. CDR3 length equals 14 residues. Germline trimming cut 10 bases from V and 2 bases from J; bases unmatched to any gene: 6. Germline V gives CDR1 MDHEN, CDR2 SYDVKM. The CDR3 sequence: CATSTGGPYNEQFF. The CDR3 DNA reads as TGTGCCACCTCGACAGGGGGACCCTACAATGAGCAGTTCTTC.

The V call is TRBV28, the J call TRBJ2-1; 10 nucleotides align to TRBD2. The germline V gene encodes CDR1 MDHEN and CDR2 SYDVKM. The trim removed 4 bases at V and 4 bases at J, leaving 7 bases unmatched. This CDR3 region has 16 residues. The CDR3 bases are TGTGCCAGCAGTTCCAGAACTAGCGGGATATACAATGAGCAGTTCTTC. Translating gives CASSSRTSGIYNEQFF. Based on the CDR3 plus reference TRBV28 and TRBJ2-1, the full variable domain is DVKVTQSSRYLVKRTGEKVFLECVQDMDHENMFWYRQDPGLGLRLIYFSYDVKMKEKGDIPEGYSVSREKKERFSLILESASTNQTSMYLCASSSRTSGIYNEQFFGPGTRLTVL.

The V gene is TRBV15, the J gene TRBJ2-7; D perhaps matches TRBD2 (5 bases). The CDR3 sequence is 13 residues long. The germline V gene has CDR1 LNHNV and CDR2 YYDKDF (reference sequence). Trimming took 5 bases from V and 2 from J, leaving 10 bases between them. The CDR3 sequence: CATSEWGAYEQYF. In nucleotides, the CDR3 is TGTGCCACCAGCGAGTGGGGAGCCTACGAGCAGTACTTC.

V gene TRBV4-2 combines with J gene TRBJ2-2; TRBD2 aligns across 8 bases. Germline trimming cut 4 bases from V and 1 base from J; bases unmatched to any gene: 5. Germline V gene sequence: CDR1 LGHNA, CDR2 YNFKEQ. The CDR3 covers 16 residues. DNA for the CDR3: TGTGCCAGCAGCCCTATAGCGGGAAAGAACACCGGGGAGCTGTTTTTT. It translates to CASSPIAGKNTGELFF.

The sample holds one count of this clone. The rearrangement uses TRBV5-1 and TRBJ2-7, with D possibly being TRBD2 (5 bases). Germline CDR1 SGHRS, CDR2 YFSETQ. CDR3 length: 12 residues. Trimming removed 5 bases at V and 4 bases at J, with 10 bases between. CDR3 nucleotide sequence: TGCGCCAGCAGTTTAGGAGGATACGAGCAGTACTTC. It is translated as CASSLGGYEQYF. Based on the CDR3 plus reference TRBV5-1 and TRBJ2-7, the full variable domain is KAGVTQTPRYLIKTRGQQVTLSCSPISGHRSVSWYQQTPGQGLQFLFEYFSETQRNKGNFPGRFSGRQFSNSRSEMNVSTLELGDSALYLCASSLGGYEQYFGPGTRLTVT.

This sequence joins TRBV9 and TRBJ2-7; the D gene is possibly TRBD2 (6 bases). Germline CDR1 reads SGDLS; CDR2 reads YYNGEE. CDR3 length: 18 residues. The V end lost 4 bases, the J end lost 5 bases, and 28 bases lay between the germline ends. CDR3 sequence reads: CASSRRVGLGLGTNEQYF. CDR3 nucleotides: TGTGCCAGCAGCCGACGGGTCGGTTTGGGACTGGGAACCAACGAGCAGTACTTC. The variable domain in full, with the rest retrieved from reference TRBV9 and TRBJ2-7, is DSGVTQTPKHLITATGQRVTLRCSPRSGDLSVYWYQQSLDQGLQFLIQYYNGEERAKGNILERFSAQQFPDLHSELNLSSLELGDSALYFCASSRRVGLGLGTNEQYFGPGTRLTVT.

In its sample, this clone was seen a few times. The V gene is TRBV28, the J gene TRBJ1-1; possible D gene TRBD1, 5 bases. V lost 7 bases, J lost 5 bases, and 14 bases lay in between. Germline V gene sequence: CDR1 MDHEN, CDR2 SYDVKM. The CDR3 runs to 13 residues. Here the CDR3 DNA reads TGTGCCAGCACCCAGGTAGGGGTAACTGAAGCTTTCTTT. Its translation: CASTQVGVTEAFF.

The chain is built from TRBV7-2 and TRBJ1-4; D not resolved. The CDR3 is made up of 15 amino acids. In germline, CDR1 is SGHTA, CDR2 FQGNSA. V gave up 2 bases and J gave up 2 bases, with 9 bases separating them. The CDR3 here is CASSLLQTTNEKLFF. CDR3 nucleotide sequence: TGTGCCAGCAGCTTACTACAGACCACTAATGAAAAACTGTTTTTT.